The present entry profiles one TCR beta chain with its context. The sample comes from a study of neurological immune-mediated disorders. Via MiXCR, TCRdb re-called the 5' RACE reads, giving one row per CDR3 protein. The profile shows tens of thousands of distinct CDR3 sequences, roughly 4% of them singletons. Germline V CDR1 and CDR2: SGHRS, YFSETQ. The germline V and J ends were trimmed by 3 bases and 4 bases, with 14 bases remaining between them. The CDR3 consists of 14 residues. The TCR was taken from a man between 50 and 59 years old with multiple sclerosis. The gene calls are TRBV5-1 and TRBJ2-7, with D possibly matching TRBD2 (6 bases). What was sequenced was PBMCs. CDR3 DNA: TGCGCCAGCAGCTGGGACTCCGACCGGTACGAGCAGTACTTC. Translated, it gives CASSWDSDRYEQYF.